This T cell receptor (beta chain) emerged from a study of cytomegalovirus exposure and HLA in healthy donors. Overall study: There were over 350 genotyped donors. Of these, 81% fell in the genetic ancestry cluster associated with self-reported Caucasian donors. General study findings and limits: The classifier reportedly diagnosed cytomegalovirus status with high specificity and sensitivity. Later analysis suggested most CMV-associated TCR beta chains were HLA-restricted.

The J segment lost 2 bases and the V segment lost 4 bases, leaving 1 base of the junction unmatched. Germline CDR1 MNHNS, CDR2 SASEGT. The length of the CDR3 is 15 residues. Concerning this clone itself: Antigen specificity is unknown. This specimen includes other DNA sequences encoding the same CDR3.

PCR was performed using 60 Vbeta and 13 Jbeta primers. The protocol was immunoSEQ multiplex PCR, while the TCRdb copy is restricted to in-frame clones and leaves out a portion. The data hold approximately 110,000 clones, with 74% observed a single time. This chain links TRBV6-1 with TRBJ2-1; 11 bases map to TRBD2. This sequence originates from a man aged 50 to 59 in good health and CMV-seropositive. The specimen sequenced was PBMCs. The CDR3 nucleotides read TGTGCCAGCAGTGGACTAGCGGGGACCTACAATGAGCAGTTCTTC. Translating gives CASSGLAGTYNEQFF.